These 23 T cell receptor beta chains originate from one sample sequenced in a study of cytomegalovirus exposure and HLA in healthy donors. Assay used: immunoSEQ multiplex PCR; TCRdb lists only in-frame clones, some missing. Of about 69,000 clones in the sample, 94% are singletons; the top ten hold 1%. Sequencing was done on a sample of PBMCs. The source is a young woman in good health and CMV-seronegative.

This clone was observed a few times. The rearrangement joins TRBV9 to TRBJ1-2, with D hard to call. The V end lost 5 bases, the J end lost 2 bases, and 10 bases lay between the germline ends. The CDR3 extends over 13 amino acids. Looked up from germline, CDR1 is SGDLS and CDR2 is YYNGEE. The CDR3 DNA follows: TGTGCCAGCAGTCAGCGTCACAACTATGGCTACACCTTC. Translated, it gives CASSQRHNYGYTF. The full variable domain, completed using reference TRBV9 and TRBJ1-2, is DSGVTQTPKHLITATGQRVTLRCSPRSGDLSVYWYQQSLDQGLQFLIQYYNGEERAKGNILERFSAQQFPDLHSELNLSSLELGDSALYFCASSQRHNYGYTFGSGTRLTVV.

To note about this clone: Other DNA sequences of this sample code for an identical CDR3. V and J are TRBV11-2 and TRBJ1-3; D call uncertain. V was shortened by 1 base and J by 0 bases, with 4 bases between the two germline ends. CDR3 length: 14 residues. Germline-derived CDR1 and CDR2 are SGHAT and FQNNGV. CDR3 protein: CASSLGSSGNTIYF. In DNA, the CDR3 is TGTGCCAGCAGCTTAGGCAGCTCTGGAAACACCATATATTTT.

J is TRBJ2-1 and V is TRBV29-1, with 7 nucleotides matching TRBD1. The CDR3 loop spans 13 amino acids. V shed 4 bases, J shed 8 bases, and the junction held 8 bases outside the gene matches. Germline V CDR1 and CDR2: SQVTM, ANQGSEA. DNA of the CDR3: TGCAGCGTTGTTGTGACAGGGATCGATGAGCAGTTCTTC. Protein product: CSVVVTGIDEQFF.

The rearrangement links TRBV7-9 to TRBJ1-6; TRBD1 matches at 10 bases. Germline V gene data show CDR1 as SEHNR and CDR2 as FQNEAQ (reference sequence). V shed 5 bases, J shed 5 bases, and the junction held 9 bases outside the gene matches. The CDR3 length is 17 residues. The CDR3 DNA follows: TGTGCCAGCAGCACTTCGGGACAGGGGCCCAATAATTCACCCCTCCACTTT. This sequence encodes CASSTSGQGPNNSPLHF.

V and J are TRBV11-2 and TRBJ2-2, with D perhaps TRBD2 (5 bases). CDR1 and CDR2 (germline): SGHAT, FQNNGV. The CDR3 is 14 amino acids. V shed 3 bases and J shed 3 bases, with 8 bases lying between them. Here the CDR3 DNA reads TGTGCCAGCAGCTTGGGAGCTTACACCGGGGAGCTGTTTTTT. This translates into CASSLGAYTGELFF.

CDR3 sequence (DNA): TGTGCCAGCAGCCCCGGAGGGGTTAATCAGCCCCAGCATTTT. The encoded protein is CASSPGGVNQPQHF. This rearrangement joins TRBV6-1 to TRBJ1-5, with a possible D match to TRBD1 (5 bases). The V end lost 6 bases, the J end lost 4 bases, and 13 bases lay between the germline ends. Germline V gene lookup returns CDR1 MNHNS and CDR2 SASEGT. The CDR3 spans 14 residues.

The gene calls are TRBV2 and TRBJ2-3, with TRBD2 matching over 7 bases. The CDR3 is made up of 15 amino acids. Per the germline V gene, CDR1 is SNHLY and CDR2 is FYNNEI. The junction had 5 bases not matched to a gene; V was cut back by 0 bases and J by 5 bases. The DNA for the CDR3 is TGTGCCAGCAGTGAAGCGCGGGAGATTCAAGATACGCAGTATTTT. Amino acid sequence: CASSEAREIQDTQYF.

As concerns this clone: The junction differs from germline at one of its ends, possibly a read error. The CDR3 loop reads CASSDNNGYTF. CDR3 sequence (DNA): TGTGCCAGCAGTGATAACAATGGCTACACCTTC. The V call is TRBV6-4, the J call TRBJ1-2; the D is unclear. Germline V lookup: CDR1 MRHNA, CDR2 SNTAGT. The CDR3 sequence is 11 residues long.

This clone was observed a single time. The rearrangement links TRBV11-2 to TRBJ2-7; D ambiguous. Trimming cost V 6 bases and J 3 bases, with 6 bases left between them. The CDR3 is made up of 11 amino acids. Germline V CDR1 and CDR2: SGHAT, FQNNGV. CDR3 residues: CASRGVYEQYF. DNA for the CDR3: TGTGCCAGCAGGGGCGTCTACGAGCAGTACTTC.

The chain links TRBV5-3 to TRBJ2-2; TRBD2 agrees at 10 bases. TRBV5-3 is noted as an ORF with a role that remains uncertain. The CDR3 loop spans 16 amino acids. The trim removed 0 bases at V and 6 bases at J, leaving 5 bases unmatched. The CDR3 spells CARSLERGGSPGELFF. In DNA, the CDR3 is TGTGCCAGAAGCTTGGAGCGGGGGGGGTCGCCCGGGGAGCTGTTTTTT.

This sequence joins TRBV11-2 and TRBJ2-3; D is perhaps TRBD2 (6 bases). The germline V and J ends were trimmed by 3 bases and 0 bases, with 7 bases remaining between them. The CDR3 is 14 amino acids. CDR1 and CDR2 from the germline V gene are SGHAT and FQNNGV. The CDR3 DNA follows: TGTGCCAGCAGCTTCGGACTAAGCACAGATACGCAGTATTTT. Its protein product is CASSFGLSTDTQYF.

This rearrangement joins TRBV16 to TRBJ2-7; TRBD2 is a possible D gene (5 bases). CDR1 and CDR2 from the germline V gene are KGHSY and FQNENV. This CDR3 comprises 13 residues. With 3 bases removed from V and 5 bases from J, the gap between germline ends came to 11 bases. The chain's CDR3 is CASSQYGLDEQYF. CDR3 coding DNA: TGTGCCAGCAGCCAGTACGGACTGGACGAGCAGTACTTC.

V usage is TRBV30 and J usage is TRBJ1-1; TRBD1 matches at 8 bases. The germline V gene has CDR1 GTSNPN and CDR2 SVGIG (reference sequence). The CDR3 covers 17 residues. The J segment lost 6 bases and the V segment lost 0 bases, leaving 15 bases of the junction unmatched. CDR3 nucleotides: TGTGCCTGGAGTGTTGGACAGGGATGGAATCCTAAGGCTGAAGCTTTCTTT. It translates to CAWSVGQGWNPKAEAFF.

This chain's CDR3 is CASSWPEALGGNTIYF. The DNA for the CDR3 is TGTGCCAGCAGCTGGCCGGAGGCCCTCGGAGGAAACACCATATATTTT. The chain recombines TRBV5-6 with TRBJ1-3; D remains unclear. This CDR3 comprises 16 residues. Trimming took off 3 bases at V and 4 bases at J, with 17 bases between the two ends. The V gene's germline CDR1 is SGHDT and CDR2 YYEEEE.

The V gene is TRBV29-1, the J gene TRBJ2-6; possible D gene TRBD2, 7 bases. The CDR3 runs to 15 residues. Germline CDR1 reads SQVTM; CDR2 reads ANQGSEA. Trimming removed 3 bases from V and 0 bases from J, with 9 bases in between. The CDR3 protein is CSVEGGGSGANVLTF. The DNA for the CDR3 is TGCAGCGTTGAGGGAGGGGGCTCTGGGGCCAACGTCCTGACTTTC.

The CDR3 reads CAIPGLAGVNTGELFF. For the CDR3, the DNA is TGTGCCATCCCGGGACTAGCGGGAGTGAACACCGGGGAGCTGTTTTTT. This sequence joins TRBV10-3 and TRBJ2-2, with 14 bases lining up with TRBD2. This CDR3 has 16 amino acids. Germline lookup yields CDR1 ENHRY and CDR2 SYGVKD. V was clipped by 8 bases and J by 1 base; unmatched bases: 3.

The chain carries TRBV4-1 and TRBJ1-5; D remains unclear. CDR1 and CDR2 from the germline V gene are MGHRA and YSYEKL. V lost 1 base to trimming and J lost 10 bases, with 14 bases between them. The CDR3 has 14 residues. For the CDR3, the DNA is TGCGCCAGCAGCCAAGGAGGCCCGGGGTTCCCCCAGCATTTT. Its translation is CASSQGGPGFPQHF.

The DNA for the CDR3 is TGTGCCTGGAGCTCGGGACAGGGAGGCTACACCTTC. Its translation: CAWSSGQGGYTF. The J gene is TRBJ1-2, the V gene TRBV30; TRBD1 aligns across 9 bases. The J segment lost 8 bases and the V segment lost 3 bases, leaving 4 bases of the junction unmatched. The CDR3 has 12 residues. The germline V gene encodes CDR1 GTSNPN and CDR2 SVGIG (reference sequence).

The rearrangement links TRBV11-2 to TRBJ2-1; D might be TRBD1 (8 bases). The CDR3 contains 15 residues. Germline V gene data show CDR1 as SGHAT and CDR2 as FQNNGV. V was pared by 7 bases and J by 5 bases, with 18 bases between. CDR3 nucleotides: TGTGCCAGCACTCGTACAGGGGGAGGGAACAATGAGCAGTTCTTC. As protein: CASTRTGGGNNEQFF. The full variable domain, its missing parts supplied by reference TRBV11-2 and TRBJ2-1, is EAGVAQSPRYKIIEKRQSVAFWCNPISGHATLYWYQQILGQGPKLLIQFQNNGVVDDSQLPKDRFSAERLKGVDSTLKIQPAKLEDSAVYLCASTRTGGGNNEQFFGPGTRLTVL.

This clone was observed once. In nucleotides, the CDR3 is TGTGCCAGCAGCGTAGGAGGGAATAGCAATCAGCCCCAGCATTTT. Amino acids: CASSVGGNSNQPQHF. The chain combines TRBV9 with TRBJ1-5; no firm D call. V lost 0 bases and J 0 bases, leaving 7 bases between the germline ends. CDR1 and CDR2 from the germline V gene are SGDLS and YYNGEE. The CDR3 is made up of 15 amino acids.

The rearrangement uses TRBV5-1 and TRBJ2-5; D is possibly TRBD2 (6 bases). Germline V lookup: CDR1 SGHRS, CDR2 YFSETQ. V was shortened by 4 bases and J by 4 bases, with 14 bases between the two germline ends. The CDR3 extends over 14 amino acids. The CDR3 reads CASSGGTGIETQYF. CDR3 nucleotide sequence: TGCGCCAGCAGCGGGGGGACTGGAATAGAGACCCAGTACTTC. Based on the CDR3 plus reference TRBV5-1 and TRBJ2-5, the full variable domain is KAGVTQTPRYLIKTRGQQVTLSCSPISGHRSVSWYQQTPGQGLQFLFEYFSETQRNKGNFPGRFSGRQFSNSRSEMNVSTLELGDSALYLCASSGGTGIETQYFGPGTRLLVL.

The chain joins TRBV18 to TRBJ2-3; TRBD1 matches at 8 bases. The ends lost 3 bases at V and 2 bases at J; junction bases unmatched: 4. The V gene's germline CDR1 is KGHSH and CDR2 LQKENI. The CDR3 runs to 15 residues. The CDR3 is CASSPNRGSTDTQYF. Written as DNA, the CDR3 is TGTGCCAGCTCACCCAACAGGGGGTCCACAGATACGCAGTATTTT.

V is TRBV2 and J is TRBJ2-7; possible D gene TRBD1, 7 bases. CDR1 and CDR2 (germline): SNHLY, FYNNEI. V shed 7 bases and J shed 3 bases, with 16 bases lying between them. The CDR3 runs to 14 residues. This chain's CDR3 is CASTRQGGLYEQYF. The DNA of the CDR3 is TGTGCCAGCACCAGACAGGGAGGACTCTACGAGCAGTACTTC.